A single sample is the source of the 20 T cell receptor beta chains below, sequenced in a study of shared clonotypes between healthy human individuals. Profiled with immunoSEQ multiplex PCR; TCRdb holds only in-frame clones, not every one. The data show over a million clones, about 98% seen once. Sequencing was done on a sample of naive CD4+ T cells sorted from blood. Subset: CD45RA+ positively selected. The source is a man aged 30 to 39 in good health.

V is TRBV5-1 and J is TRBJ1-1, with D hard to call. This CDR3 spans 16 amino acids. Trimming took off 4 bases at V and 4 bases at J, with 20 bases between the two ends. CDR1 and CDR2 from the germline V gene are SGHRS and YFSETQ. The CDR3 loop is CASSRTRGIEGTEAFF. The CDR3 nucleotides read TGCGCCAGCAGCCGCACTCGGGGAATTGAAGGCACTGAAGCTTTCTTT.

The V and J genes are TRBV18 and TRBJ1-3; D unresolved. Germline V gene sequence: CDR1 KGHSH, CDR2 LQKENI. The V gene lost 0 bases and the J gene lost 3 bases, with 9 bases spanning the gap. The CDR3 contains 15 residues. The chain's CDR3 is CASSPPVTIGNTIYF. The CDR3 coding sequence is TGTGCCAGCTCACCACCGGTAACAATTGGAAACACCATATATTTT.

V and J are TRBV19 and TRBJ2-7; D is unresolved. Germline values: CDR1 LNHDA, CDR2 SQIVND (reference sequence). Trimming left V 5 bases short and J 6 bases short, with 26 bases between. The length of the CDR3 is 17 residues. In DNA, the CDR3 is TGTGCCAGTAGTCCAACCACCTCCCCAGGACCTAAGGGCGAGCAGTACTTC. Its translation: CASSPTTSPGPKGEQYF. Filled out from reference TRBV19 and TRBJ2-7, the complete variable domain reads DGGITQSPKYLFRKEGQNVTLSCEQNLNHDAMYWYRQDPGQGLRLIYYSQIVNDFQKGDIAEGYSVSREKKESFPLTVTSAQKNPTAFYLCASSPTTSPGPKGEQYFGPGTRLTVT.

Remarks on this clone: At the DNA level, this CDR3 is encoded by other sequences in the same sample as well. CDR3 amino acids: CASSLDSPNTEAFF. CDR3 sequence (DNA): TGTGCCAGCAGCCTTGACAGCCCGAACACTGAAGCTTTCTTT. This chain joins TRBV7-9 and TRBJ1-1; D possibly corresponds to TRBD1 (5 bases). The CDR3 is made up of 14 amino acids. Germline-derived CDR1 and CDR2 are SEHNR and FQNEAQ (reference sequence). Trimming stripped 5 bases from V and 1 base from J, with 11 bases between.

This chain joins TRBV9 and TRBJ2-5; 10 positions match TRBD2. Trimming cost V 3 bases and J 5 bases; bases outside gene matches: 1. Germline lookup yields CDR1 SGDLS and CDR2 YYNGEE. CDR3 length: 13 residues. The CDR3, as DNA: TGTGCCAGCAGCGGTAGCGGGAGGGAGACCCAGTACTTC. This gives the protein CASSGSGRETQYF.

This chain uses TRBV5-5 with TRBJ2-5, with TRBD2 as a possible D gene (5 bases). V lost 0 bases to trimming and J lost 3 bases, with 12 bases between them. Germline V gene lookup returns CDR1 SGHKS and CDR2 YYEKEE (reference sequence). This CDR3 has 15 residues. CDR3 loop: CASSLVPSWEETQYF. For the CDR3, the DNA is TGTGCCAGCAGCTTGGTACCTAGCTGGGAAGAGACCCAGTACTTC.

The V gene is TRBV2, the J gene TRBJ1-2; no definite D call. The CDR3 runs to 14 residues. Germline V CDR1 and CDR2: SNHLY, FYNNEI. The V end was cut by 5 bases, the J end by 5 bases, with 15 bases between. The CDR3 spells CASSSAGPGYGYTF. In nucleotides, the CDR3 is TGTGCCAGCAGTTCTGCCGGTCCCGGATATGGCTACACCTTC. The full variable domain, completed using reference TRBV2 and TRBJ1-2, is EPEVTQTPSHQVTQMGQEVILRCVPISNHLYFYWYRQILGQKVEFLVSFYNNEISEKSEIFDDQFSVERPDGSNFTLKIRSTKLEDSAMYFCASSSAGPGYGYTFGSGTRLTVV.

The gene calls are TRBV11-2 and TRBJ1-2, with D perhaps TRBD1 (6 bases). Trimming left V 6 bases short and J 2 bases short, with 16 bases between. Germline V lookup: CDR1 SGHAT, CDR2 FQNNGV. The CDR3 has 15 residues. CDR3 amino acids: CASRSWGQGNYGYTF. The DNA of the CDR3 is TGTGCCAGCAGGTCATGGGGGCAGGGGAACTATGGCTACACCTTC.

The chain recombines TRBV7-2 with TRBJ2-5; D is unclear. The V gene lost 2 bases and the J gene lost 4 bases, with 8 bases spanning the gap. The CDR3 covers 13 residues. The germline V gene has CDR1 SGHTA and CDR2 FQGNSA. In DNA form, the CDR3 reads TGTGCCAGCAGCTTATCCGGCGCAGAGACCCAGTACTTC. Its translation: CASSLSGAETQYF.

The gene calls are TRBV7-9 and TRBJ1-2; D is perhaps TRBD1 (6 bases). CDR1 and CDR2 from the germline V gene are SEHNR and FQNEAQ (reference sequence). V was clipped by 3 bases and J by 0 bases, with 17 bases between them. This CDR3 comprises 17 residues. CDR3 DNA sequence: TGTGCCAGCAGCTTCCAGAGTTACAGGGAAGCTAACTATGGCTACACCTTC. Encoded protein: CASSFQSYREANYGYTF.

The chain is built from TRBV7-8 and TRBJ1-1; the match to TRBD1 covers 8 bases. Germline loops: CDR1 SGHVS, CDR2 FQNEAQ. J was trimmed by 11 bases and V by 2 bases; bases with no gene match: 7. The CDR3 covers 13 residues. Written as DNA, the CDR3 is TGTGCCAGCAGCTTAACCGGGACAGGCGACGCTTTCTTT. Residues: CASSLTGTGDAFF.

Comment on this clone: Additional DNA sequences in this sample encode the identical CDR3. V gene TRBV10-2 combines with J gene TRBJ1-2; D gene unclear. The CDR3 runs 13 residues. Trimming stripped 3 bases from V and 2 bases from J, with 7 bases between. Germline CDR1 reads WSHSY; CDR2 reads SAAADI. Here the CDR3 DNA reads TGCGCCAGCAGTGAATCGGGGAACTATGGCTACACCTTC. As protein: CASSESGNYGYTF.

This rearrangement joins TRBV5-4 to TRBJ2-7; 8 bases match TRBD2. The CDR3 length is 16 residues. Germline-derived CDR1 and CDR2 are SGHNT and YYREEE (reference sequence). Unmatched junction bases numbered 8, after V lost 3 bases and J lost 0 bases. Here the CDR3 reads CASSSRGGLLSYEQYF. CDR3 in DNA: TGTGCCAGCAGCTCACGGGGGGGACTCCTCTCCTACGAGCAGTACTTC.

This clone was seen once. The chain couples TRBV7-6 to TRBJ2-1; the D is unclear. This CDR3 region has 15 residues. Germline values: CDR1 SGHVS, CDR2 FNYEAQ. Trimming cost V 1 base and J 3 bases, with 10 bases left between them. The CDR3 sequence is CASSLDRAYYNEQFF. The CDR3 bases are TGTGCCAGCAGCTTAGACCGGGCCTACTACAATGAGCAGTTCTTC.

The V and J genes are TRBV10-3 and TRBJ2-2; no definite D call. The germline V and J ends were trimmed by 2 bases and 8 bases, with 15 bases remaining between them. CDR3 size: 15 residues. Germline V CDR1 and CDR2: ENHRY, SYGVKD. The CDR3 spells CAISEESQHFGELFF. DNA for the CDR3: TGTGCCATCAGTGAGGAGTCTCAGCACTTTGGGGAGCTGTTTTTT.

V usage is TRBV5-1 and J usage is TRBJ2-7; D remains unclear. Deletions cut 0 bases from V and 5 bases from J, with 6 bases between. CDR3 length: 12 residues. In germline, CDR1 is SGHRS, CDR2 YFSETQ. In nucleotides, the CDR3 is TGCGCCAGCAGCTTGGGGCAGCACGAGCAGTACTTC. Its protein product is CASSLGQHEQYF.

This sequence joins TRBV9 and TRBJ2-2; D gene unclear. Germline V gene data show CDR1 as SGDLS and CDR2 as YYNGEE. Trimming took off 3 bases at V and 5 bases at J, with 14 bases between the two ends. The CDR3 totals 15 residues. The CDR3 region is CASSALTQPTGELFF. The CDR3 nucleotides are TGTGCCAGCAGCGCCTTGACTCAACCGACCGGGGAGCTGTTTTTT.

This sequence joins TRBV27 and TRBJ1-2; no definite D call. Germline CDR1 reads MNHEY; CDR2 reads SMNVEV (reference sequence). V lost 2 bases to trimming and J lost 8 bases, with 12 bases between them. The CDR3 has 13 amino acids. The CDR3 spells CASSLRRADGYTF. CDR3 nucleotide sequence: TGTGCCAGCAGTTTAAGGCGTGCAGACGGCTACACCTTC.

In nucleotides, the CDR3 is TGTGCCAGCTCCTTCTCGGGACAGGTGAACACTGAAGCTTTCTTT. The encoded protein is CASSFSGQVNTEAFF. This chain links TRBV18 with TRBJ1-1; 8 bases are a match to TRBD1. The CDR3 sequence is 15 residues long. Trimming removed 6 bases from V and 0 bases from J; junction bases left unmatched: 6. Germline CDR1 reads KGHSH; CDR2 reads LQKENI. The variable domain in full, completed from reference TRBV18 and TRBJ1-1, reads NAGVMQNPRHLVRRRGQEARLRCSPMKGHSHVYWYRQLPEEGLKFMVYLQKENIIDESGMPKERFSAEFPKEGPSILRIQQVVRGDSAAYFCASSFSGQVNTEAFFGQGTRLTVV.

The chain has TRBV5-1 and TRBJ1-2; no firm D call. This CDR3 comprises 15 residues. Trimming removed 1 base at V and 0 bases at J, with 10 bases between. CDR1 and CDR2 from the germline V gene are SGHRS and YFSETQ. Here the CDR3 reads CASSLFSASNYGYTF. The CDR3 DNA is TGCGCCAGCAGCTTGTTTAGCGCCTCTAACTATGGCTACACCTTC.